This T cell receptor (beta chain) was identified during a study of T-cell memory formation after mild COVID-19 (dated by TCRdb to about 2021). Notes on the research overall: Most TCR sequence clusters were specific to one of the two donors. In a couple of donors, T-cell clones that expanded and contracted after mild COVID-19 were followed by sequencing TCRalpha and TCRbeta repertoires longitudinally. Two young, previously healthy adult volunteers, one female and one male, were included in the cohort.

This clonotype was observed a few times. Its recognized antigen is unknown. It has no much larger one-base neighbor in the sample; base qualities were not kept. The CDR3 numbers 16 residues from cysteine through phenylalanine. This entry keeps only the CDR3 DNA: 48 bases, framed from base 1. From the germline V gene (reference sequence), CDR1 is SEHNR and CDR2 is FQNEAQ. Trimming removed 4 bases from V and 1 base from J; the gene matches leave 7 bases unexplained. Ficoll-Paque density gradient centrifugation was used to isolate PBMCs. Broad study findings and their caveats: Clones contracting from day 15 to 85 had balanced CD4/CD8 phenotypes, while a second wave expanding from day 15 to 37 was biased towards CD4+. Some responding clones were detected in pre-infection memory, suggesting pre-existing cross-reactive memory T cells joined the SARS-CoV-2 response. Contracting CD4+ clones turned up mainly in the CM and EM memory subsets, whereas EMRA was where CD8+ clones were enriched. SARS-CoV-2 specificity of the second-wave clones peaking on day 37 was not confirmed. The study included only two mild cases, and larger cohorts that include severe cases with pre-infection samples were judged to be necessary.

Sequencing relied on an Illumina NovaSeq 6000. cDNA libraries for TCRalpha and TCRbeta were prepared by 5'RACE using constant-segment primers, with sample barcodes and unique molecular identifiers added. RNA was extracted from every sample with Trizol reagent. The libraries were amplified in two PCR steps, and the second step added a second sample barcode and Illumina TruSeq adapters. The libraries were sequenced on an Illumina NovaSeq using 2 x 150 bp paired-end reads. As for the original processing: Reads were demultiplexed and collapsed into UMI-guided consensus sequences with migec v1.2.7. Using mixcr v2.1.11, the UMI consensuses were aligned to TRA and TRB V and J templates and assembled into clonotypes. A clonotype was counted as expanded or contracted only if both edgeR and NoisET called the change significant, with noise models trained on biological replicates. edgeR calls used a false discovery rate-adjusted p below 0.01 and a log2 fold-change threshold of 1. As an exploratory analysis of dynamics, max-normalized trajectories of the 1000 most abundant clonotypes were examined by PCA with hierarchical clustering. Each responding clone was given a CD4 or CD8 phenotype based on the CD4+ and CD8+ repertoires, which had been sequenced separately. The public reads were reanalyzed by TCRdb: fastp trimming at Q25, MiXCR alignment, in-frame beta chains only. Each CDR3 protein gets just one entry, which takes the most common genes and DNA from the rows behind it. For this entry, the V and J calls and clone size follow TCRdb and not the study's own pipeline. In all, the sample holds 100,000 to 150,000 distinct CDR3 sequences, and about 16% of those were seen once. The ten biggest clones cover 14% of the sample.

The specimen sequenced was PBMCs or a T cell subset sorted from them (not recorded which). The receptor was derived from an adult woman who had mild COVID-19 (a few samples of this study predate the infection). The sample titles of this study are shuffled in the database, so cell type and time point are left out; the donor was told from shared clones. This receptor chain uses TRBV7-9 and TRBJ2-3; TRBD2 lines up with 8 middle nucleotides. The nucleotide sequence reads TGTGCCAGCAGCTACATACTAGCGGACCGCACAGATACGCAGTATTTT. It translates to CASSYILADRTDTQYF.